Below, one T cell receptor beta chain is given with its context. Its antigen remains unknown. The entry originates in a study of T cell repertoires in cytomegalovirus infection. Study overall: Based on public TCR beta signatures, there were indications of CMV infection and of a matching HLA type.

TCRdb called the reads again in MiXCR, with one record for every CDR3 protein. The top ten hold roughly 25% of the sample, which has under 200,000 distinct CDR3 sequences, less than 25% seen once. Germline V gene data show CDR1 as MNHEY and CDR2 as SVGAGI. Trimming took off 6 bases at V and 0 bases at J, with 8 bases between the two ends. The CDR3 covers 14 residues. Findings and limits, study-wide: There were HLA-C-restricted CMV-specific TCR beta clonotypes dominating the ex vivo response.

Here the sequenced sample was CD8+ T cells from cultured PBMCs, taken from culture after CMV antigen stimulation. This TCR came from a human donor in good health (CMV status not recorded). Some clones in this sample may be carry-over from other donors' samples. The V gene is TRBV6-5, the J gene TRBJ1-4; no clear D gene. The CDR3 here is CASSSLATNEKLFF. In nucleotides, the CDR3 is TGTGCCAGCAGCAGCCTTGCAACTAATGAAAAACTGTTTTTT.